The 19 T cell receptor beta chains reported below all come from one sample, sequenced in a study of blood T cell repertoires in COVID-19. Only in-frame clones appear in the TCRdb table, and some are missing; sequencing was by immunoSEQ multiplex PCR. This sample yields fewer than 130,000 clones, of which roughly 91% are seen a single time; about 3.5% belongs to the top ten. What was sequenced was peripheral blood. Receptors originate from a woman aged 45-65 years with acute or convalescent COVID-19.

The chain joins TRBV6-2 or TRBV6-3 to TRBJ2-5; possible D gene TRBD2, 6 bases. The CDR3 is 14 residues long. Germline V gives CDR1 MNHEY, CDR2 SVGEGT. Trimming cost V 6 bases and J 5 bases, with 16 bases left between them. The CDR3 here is CASSSLTGGETQYF. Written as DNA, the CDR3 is TGTGCCAGCAGCTCTCTGACTGGAGGGGAGACCCAGTACTTC.

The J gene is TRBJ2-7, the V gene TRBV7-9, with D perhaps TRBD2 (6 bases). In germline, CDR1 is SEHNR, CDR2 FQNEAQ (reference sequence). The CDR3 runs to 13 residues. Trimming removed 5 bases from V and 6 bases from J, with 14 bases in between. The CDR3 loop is CASSPMGGGEQYF. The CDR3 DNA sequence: TGTGCCAGCAGCCCCATGGGGGGAGGCGAGCAGTACTTC.

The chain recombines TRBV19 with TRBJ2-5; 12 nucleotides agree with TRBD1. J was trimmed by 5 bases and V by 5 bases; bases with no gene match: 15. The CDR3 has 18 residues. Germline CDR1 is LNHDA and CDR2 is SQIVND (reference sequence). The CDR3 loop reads CASSARNSGTGGGETQYF. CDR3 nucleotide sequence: TGTGCCAGTAGTGCACGCAACTCCGGGACAGGGGGCGGGGAGACCCAGTACTTC.

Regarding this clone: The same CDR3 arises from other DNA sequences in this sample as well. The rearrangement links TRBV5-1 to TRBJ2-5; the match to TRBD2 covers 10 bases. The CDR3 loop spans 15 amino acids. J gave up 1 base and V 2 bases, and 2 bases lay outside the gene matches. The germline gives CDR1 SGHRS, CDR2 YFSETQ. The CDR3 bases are TGCGCCAGCAGCTTACTAGCGGGGAGCCAAGAGACCCAGTACTTC. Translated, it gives CASSLLAGSQETQYF.

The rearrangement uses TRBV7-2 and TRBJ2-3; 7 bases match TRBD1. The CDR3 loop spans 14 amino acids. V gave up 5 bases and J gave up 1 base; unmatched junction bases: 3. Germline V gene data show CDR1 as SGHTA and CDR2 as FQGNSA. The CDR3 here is CASSTGTGTDTQYF. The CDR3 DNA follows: TGTGCCAGCAGCACCGGGACAGGCACAGATACGCAGTATTTT.

The CDR3 sequence: CASTLAASSSYEQYF. The DNA for the CDR3 is TGTGCCAGTACCCTAGCGGCGTCGAGCTCCTACGAGCAGTACTTC. V gene TRBV19 combines with J gene TRBJ2-7; 7 nucleotides agree with TRBD2. Germline V gene data show CDR1 as LNHDA and CDR2 as SQIVND (reference sequence). This CDR3 has 15 residues. V lost 7 bases to trimming and J lost 0 bases; unmatched junction nucleotides: 9.

The CDR3 region is CSVEVAGETTEAFF. The CDR3 coding sequence is TGCAGCGTTGAAGTGGCAGGGGAAACCACTGAAGCTTTCTTT. The V and J genes are TRBV29-1 and TRBJ1-1, with D tentatively TRBD1 (6 bases). Germline loops: CDR1 SQVTM, CDR2 ANQGSEA. The V end lost 1 base, the J end lost 4 bases, and 13 bases lay between the germline ends. The CDR3 loop spans 14 amino acids.

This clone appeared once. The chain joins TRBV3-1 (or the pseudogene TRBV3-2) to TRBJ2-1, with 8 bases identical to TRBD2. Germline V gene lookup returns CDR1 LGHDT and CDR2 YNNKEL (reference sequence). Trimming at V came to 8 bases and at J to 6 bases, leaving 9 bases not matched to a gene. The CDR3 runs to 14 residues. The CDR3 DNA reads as TGTGCCAGCGAGGATAGGCTAGCGGGCAATGAGCAGTTCTTC. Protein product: CASEDRLAGNEQFF.

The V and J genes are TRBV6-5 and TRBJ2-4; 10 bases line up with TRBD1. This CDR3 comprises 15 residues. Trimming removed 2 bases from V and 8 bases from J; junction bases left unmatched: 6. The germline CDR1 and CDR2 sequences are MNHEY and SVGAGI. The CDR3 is CASSYAGDRGHIQYF. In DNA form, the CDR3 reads TGTGCCAGCAGTTACGCCGGGGACAGGGGACACATTCAGTACTTC.

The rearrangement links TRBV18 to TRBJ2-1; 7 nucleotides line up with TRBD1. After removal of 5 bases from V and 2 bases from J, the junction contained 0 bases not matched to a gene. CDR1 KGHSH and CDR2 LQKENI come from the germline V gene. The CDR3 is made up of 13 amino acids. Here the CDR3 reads CASSDRAYNEQFF. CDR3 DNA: TGTGCCAGCTCAGACAGGGCCTACAATGAGCAGTTCTTC.

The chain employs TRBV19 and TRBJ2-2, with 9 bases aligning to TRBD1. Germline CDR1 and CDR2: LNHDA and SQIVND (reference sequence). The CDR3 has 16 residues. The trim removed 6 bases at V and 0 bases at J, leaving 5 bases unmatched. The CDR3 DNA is TGTGCCAGTAGGCCGGGACAGGGCTCGAACACCGGGGAGCTGTTTTTT. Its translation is CASRPGQGSNTGELFF.

Here the CDR3 DNA reads TGTGCCAGCAGAGTTAGCGGGAGGGCCGGTGATACGCAGTATTTT. Residues: CASRVSGRAGDTQYF. The J gene is TRBJ2-3, the V gene TRBV13; 11 bases fit TRBD2. V gave up 6 bases and J gave up 6 bases; unmatched junction bases: 8. From germline, CDR1 is PRHDT and CDR2 FYEKMQ (reference sequence). The CDR3 runs to 15 residues.

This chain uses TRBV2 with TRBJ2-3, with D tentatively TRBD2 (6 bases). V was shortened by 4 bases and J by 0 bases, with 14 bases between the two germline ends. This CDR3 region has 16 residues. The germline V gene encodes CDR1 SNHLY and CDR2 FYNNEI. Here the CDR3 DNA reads TGTGCCAGCAGTGCGGACTACGTATCTAGCACAGATACGCAGTATTTT. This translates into CASSADYVSSTDTQYF.

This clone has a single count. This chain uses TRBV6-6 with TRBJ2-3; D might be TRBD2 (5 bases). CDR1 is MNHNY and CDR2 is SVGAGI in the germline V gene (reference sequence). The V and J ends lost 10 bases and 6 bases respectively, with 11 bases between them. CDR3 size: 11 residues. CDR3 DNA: TGTGCCACCCTAGCAGGTGATACGCAGTATTTT. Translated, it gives CATLAGDTQYF.

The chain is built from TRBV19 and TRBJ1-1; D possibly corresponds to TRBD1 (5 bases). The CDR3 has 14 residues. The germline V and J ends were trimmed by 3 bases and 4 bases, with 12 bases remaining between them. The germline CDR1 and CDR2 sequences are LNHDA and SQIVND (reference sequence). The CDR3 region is CASSIQGWSTEAFF. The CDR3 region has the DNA TGTGCCAGTAGTATTCAGGGATGGAGCACTGAAGCTTTCTTT.

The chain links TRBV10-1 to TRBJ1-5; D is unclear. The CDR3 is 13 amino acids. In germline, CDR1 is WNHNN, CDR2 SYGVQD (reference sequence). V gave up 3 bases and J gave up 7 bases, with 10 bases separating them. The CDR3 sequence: CASSDRPGQPQHF. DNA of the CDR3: TGCGCCAGCAGTGACCGACCGGGGCAGCCCCAGCATTTT.

This chain's CDR3 is CATSTGGSDEKLFF. The CDR3 DNA follows: TGTGCCACTTCAACGGGGGGCTCAGATGAAAAACTGTTTTTT. The J gene is TRBJ1-4, the V gene TRBV7-9, with D perhaps matching TRBD1 (6 bases). The CDR3 loop spans 14 amino acids. CDR1 and CDR2 (germline): SEHNR, FQNEAQ (reference sequence). Trimming took 10 bases from V and 6 from J, leaving 18 bases between them.

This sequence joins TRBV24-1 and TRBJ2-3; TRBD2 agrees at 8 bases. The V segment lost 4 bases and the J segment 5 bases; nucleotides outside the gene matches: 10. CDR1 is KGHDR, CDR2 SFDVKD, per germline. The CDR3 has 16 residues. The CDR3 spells CATSEPTSAAQDTQYF. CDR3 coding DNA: TGTGCCACCAGTGAGCCGACTAGCGCGGCTCAAGATACGCAGTATTTT.

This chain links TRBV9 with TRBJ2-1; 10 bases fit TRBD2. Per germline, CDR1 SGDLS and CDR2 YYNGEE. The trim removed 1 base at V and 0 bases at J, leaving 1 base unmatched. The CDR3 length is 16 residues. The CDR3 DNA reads TGTGCCAGCAGCGTAAGCGGGGGGGGCTCCTACAATGAGCAGTTCTTC. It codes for CASSVSGGGSYNEQFF.